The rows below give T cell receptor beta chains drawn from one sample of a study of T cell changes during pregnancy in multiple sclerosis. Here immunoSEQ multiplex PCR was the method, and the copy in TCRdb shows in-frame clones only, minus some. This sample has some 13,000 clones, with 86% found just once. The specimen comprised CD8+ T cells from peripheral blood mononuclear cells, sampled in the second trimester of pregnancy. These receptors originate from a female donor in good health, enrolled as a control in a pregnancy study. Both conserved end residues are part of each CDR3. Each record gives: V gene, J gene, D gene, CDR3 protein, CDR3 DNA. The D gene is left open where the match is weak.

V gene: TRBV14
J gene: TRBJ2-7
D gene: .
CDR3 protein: CASSPSPYEQYF
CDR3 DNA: TGTGCCAGCAGCCCCTCCCCCTACGAGCAGTACTTC

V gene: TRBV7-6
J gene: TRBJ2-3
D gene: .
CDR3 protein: CASSSASGDTQYF
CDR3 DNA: TGTGCCAGCAGCTCCGCCTCCGGGGATACGCAGTATTTT

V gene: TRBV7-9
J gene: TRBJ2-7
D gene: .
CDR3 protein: CASSLGGDAYEQYF
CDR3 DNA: TGTGCCAGCAGCTTAGGGGGGGATGCCTACGAGCAGTACTTC

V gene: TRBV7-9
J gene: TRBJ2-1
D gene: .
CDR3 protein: CASNPSGSYNEQFF
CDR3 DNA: TGTGCCAGCAACCCGTCTGGGAGCTACAATGAGCAGTTCTTC

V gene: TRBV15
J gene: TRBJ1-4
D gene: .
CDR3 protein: CATSRDMATVDEKLFF
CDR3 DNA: TGTGCCACCAGCAGAGATATGGCGACAGTGGATGAAAAACTGTTTTTT

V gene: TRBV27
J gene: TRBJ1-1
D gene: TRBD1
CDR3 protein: CASTGTANTEAFF
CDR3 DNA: TGTGCCAGCACCGGGACAGCGAACACTGAAGCTTTCTTT

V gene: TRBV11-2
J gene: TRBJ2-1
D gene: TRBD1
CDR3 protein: CASSWDRDPYNEQFF
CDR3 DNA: TGTGCCAGCAGCTGGGACAGGGACCCCTACAATGAGCAGTTCTTC

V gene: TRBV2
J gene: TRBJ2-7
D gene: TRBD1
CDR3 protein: CASSEGQEAYEQYF
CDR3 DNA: TGTGCCAGCAGTGAGGGACAGGAGGCCTACGAGCAGTACTTC

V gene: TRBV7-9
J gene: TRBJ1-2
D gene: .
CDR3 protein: CASSPLSAYRAGDYGYTF
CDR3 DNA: TGTGCCAGCAGCCCCCTCTCCGCATATCGGGCAGGGGACTATGGCTACACCTTC

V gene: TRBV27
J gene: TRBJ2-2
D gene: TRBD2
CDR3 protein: CASSPHLGLAGFTGELFF
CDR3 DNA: TGTGCCAGCAGTCCCCACCTGGGACTAGCGGGATTCACCGGGGAGCTGTTTTTT

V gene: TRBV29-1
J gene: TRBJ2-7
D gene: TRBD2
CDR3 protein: CSVEEGAGYEQYF
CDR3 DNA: TGCAGCGTTGAAGAGGGAGCGGGATACGAGCAGTACTTC

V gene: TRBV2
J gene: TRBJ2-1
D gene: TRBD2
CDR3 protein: CASSGTSEYTYNEQFF
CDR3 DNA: TGTGCCAGCAGCGGGACTAGCGAGTACACCTACAATGAGCAGTTCTTC

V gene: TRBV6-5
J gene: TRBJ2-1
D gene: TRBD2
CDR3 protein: CASSSPGGPHNEQFF
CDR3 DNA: TGTGCCAGCAGTTCCCCGGGAGGGCCTCACAATGAGCAGTTCTTC

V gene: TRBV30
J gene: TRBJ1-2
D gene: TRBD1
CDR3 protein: CASDRDYGYTF
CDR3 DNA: TGTGCCTCGGACAGGGACTATGGCTACACCTTC

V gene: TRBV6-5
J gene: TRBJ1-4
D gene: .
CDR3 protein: CASSHTREKLFF
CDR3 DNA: TGTGCCAGCAGTCACACCAGAGAAAAACTGTTTTTT